The TCR beta chain described here comes from a study of cytomegalovirus exposure and HLA in healthy donors (dated by TCRdb to the late 2010s). Study-wide context: A later analysis indicated that the 130 or so validation repertoires were generated on the platform also employed for the roughly 650 repertoires of the first cohort. The study was designed to test whether signatures of past pathogen exposure could be identified by cataloging public T cell receptors. Along with the roughly 710-subject first cohort, a separate validation cohort of over a hundred different subjects was used. The study combined high-throughput TCR immunosequencing, statistical association of individual TCRs with disease status, and machine learning to predict cytomegalovirus infection status.

The junction shows trimming of 1 base on V and 4 bases on J, and the gene matches do not reach 9 bases of it. From the cysteine through the phenylalanine, the CDR3 covers 18 amino acids. Only the CDR3 DNA stays, 54 bases, in frame from base 1. Per the germline V gene, MDHEN is the CDR1 and SYDVKM is the CDR2. Libraries were constructed by the immunoSEQ multiplex PCR assay. The authors' analysis ran thus. A statistical classification framework was built to diagnose cytomegalovirus status from the catalog of TCR beta chain sequences. The table was pulled from immuneACCESS by TCRdb, which kept in-frame rearrangements only. Such tables lose some clones; where checked, under half of the loss comes from unresolved V genes, and the rest has no known cause. The D gene and trimming were derived from the DNA, and the V and J assignments and clone size from that table. The sample table shows 75,000 to 100,000 clones, and roughly 97% are seen once. In total, the top ten clones hold around 0.78% of the sample.

The donors were included in the validation cohort of over a hundred subjects, a group kept apart from the roughly 700-subject first cohort. As concerns this clone: The antigen it recognizes is unknown. Qualities for individual bases were not recorded, and no much larger clone is one base off.

Broad study findings and their caveats: The classifier was reported to diagnose cytomegalovirus status with high specificity and sensitivity in both the original cohort and the validation cohort. According to the authors, the approach could potentially be generalized to other disease states and immunological phenotypes. In a later analysis, TCRs clustered in the first cohort were found to also tend to co-occur in the 110 or so validation repertoires, with 94% of cluster scores above 0. Most TCR sequences were observed very rarely across donors, whereas some public TCRs were present in many individuals. A later analysis lacked HLA typing for the validation cohort, so it scored co-occurrence in that cohort across all 120 or so repertoires. A few of the identified cytomegalovirus-associated TCR beta chains were confirmed in vitro to be specific for cytomegalovirus antigens. In the study, 150 to 200 TCR beta chains were listed as associated with cytomegalovirus.

This chain joins TRBV28 to TRBJ2-5; TRBD2 lines up with 13 middle nucleotides. Specimen: PBMCs. This TCR was sampled from a man in his late teens or twenties in good health and CMV-seronegative. The nucleotide sequence reads as follows: TGTGCCAGCAGTTTATCTGGACTAGCGGGAGCGATGAGAGAGACCCAGTACTTC. Its product reads: CASSLSGLAGAMRETQYF.